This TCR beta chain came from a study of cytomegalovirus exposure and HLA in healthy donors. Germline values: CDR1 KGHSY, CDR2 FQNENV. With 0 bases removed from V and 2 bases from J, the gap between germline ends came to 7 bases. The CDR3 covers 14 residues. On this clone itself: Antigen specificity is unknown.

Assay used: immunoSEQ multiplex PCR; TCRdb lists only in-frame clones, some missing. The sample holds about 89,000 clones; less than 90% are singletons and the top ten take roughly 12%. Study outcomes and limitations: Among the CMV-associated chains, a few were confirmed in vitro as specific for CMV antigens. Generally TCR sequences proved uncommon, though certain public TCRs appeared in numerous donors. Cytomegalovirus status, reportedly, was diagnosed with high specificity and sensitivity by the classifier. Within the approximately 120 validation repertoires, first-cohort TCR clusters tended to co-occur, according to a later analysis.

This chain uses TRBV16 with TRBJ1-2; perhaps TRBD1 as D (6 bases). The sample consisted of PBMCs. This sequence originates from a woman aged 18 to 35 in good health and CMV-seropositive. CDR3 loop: CASSQSGTNYGYTF. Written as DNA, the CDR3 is TGTGCCAGCAGCCAATCAGGGACAAACTATGGCTACACCTTC.